Shown below are 22 T cell receptor beta chains from a single sample sequenced in a study of blood T cell repertoires in COVID-19. The repertoire was sequenced with immunoSEQ multiplex PCR; TCRdb's copy has only in-frame clones and lacks some. This table holds 170,000 or so clones, around 87% found once. Material for sequencing was peripheral blood. The receptors come from a man aged 35 to 55 with active or convalescent COVID-19.

The chain joins TRBV9 to TRBJ2-5; 8 bases align to TRBD2. In germline, CDR1 is SGDLS, CDR2 YYNGEE. The CDR3 runs to 16 residues. The V gene end was trimmed by 0 bases and the J gene end by 3 bases; junction bases not matched to a gene: 7. CDR3 amino acids: CASSVGPGGLEETQYF. CDR3 nucleotide sequence: TGTGCCAGCAGCGTAGGCCCGGGGGGGCTCGAAGAGACCCAGTACTTC. Full variable domain (outside the CDR3, taken from reference TRBV9 and TRBJ2-5): DSGVTQTPKHLITATGQRVTLRCSPRSGDLSVYWYQQSLDQGLQFLIQYYNGEERAKGNILERFSAQQFPDLHSELNLSSLELGDSALYFCASSVGPGGLEETQYFGPGTRLLVL.

A few counts support this clone. V and J are TRBV7-6 and TRBJ2-1; D might be TRBD1 (6 bases). Between the trimmed V and J ends, which lost 5 bases and 4 bases, there was a span of 9 bases. Germline CDR1 and CDR2: SGHVS and FNYEAQ. CDR3 size: 13 residues. The CDR3 DNA sequence: TGTGCCAGCAGCCCTGACAGGTACAATGAGCAGTTCTTC. Residues: CASSPDRYNEQFF.

V gene TRBV25-1 combines with J gene TRBJ1-5; 7 positions match TRBD1. In germline, CDR1 is MGHDK, CDR2 SYGVNS. The CDR3 loop spans 18 amino acids. J gave up 4 bases and V 5 bases, and 17 bases lay outside the gene matches. In DNA, the CDR3 is TGTGCCAGCAGTCACAAATCTATTCGGGACAGACCGAATCAGCCCCAGCATTTT. Residues: CASSHKSIRDRPNQPQHF.

The J gene is TRBJ2-5, the V gene TRBV3-1 (or the pseudogene TRBV3-2), with TRBD1 matching over 8 bases. This CDR3 spans 15 amino acids. With 6 bases clipped from V and 1 base from J, the junction kept 7 bases outside the gene matches. Germline loops: CDR1 LGHDT, CDR2 YNNKEL (reference sequence). CDR3 nucleotide sequence: TGTGCCAGCAGAGATCAGGGACAGGCCCAAGAGACCCAGTACTTC. Protein product: CASRDQGQAQETQYF.

The V call is TRBV7-9, the J call TRBJ2-7, with TRBD1 matching 9 bases. Germline CDR1 SEHNR, CDR2 FQNEAQ (reference sequence). V lost 1 base to trimming and J lost 3 bases; unmatched junction nucleotides: 4. CDR3 length equals 15 residues. In nucleotides, the CDR3 is TGTGCCAGCAGCTTAGTGGGGGACAGGGACTACGAGCAGTACTTC. This sequence encodes CASSLVGDRDYEQYF.

A single count supports this clone. The rearrangement uses TRBV4-2 and TRBJ2-3; D perhaps matches TRBD1 (6 bases). The CDR3 loop spans 15 amino acids. CDR1 is LGHNA, CDR2 YNFKEQ, per germline. The V end was cut by 5 bases, the J end by 1 base, with 13 bases between. The CDR3 DNA reads TGTGCCAGCAGCTGGGGGCAGGGCGGCACAGATACGCAGTATTTT. Protein: CASSWGQGGTDTQYF.

The rearrangement links TRBV27 to TRBJ2-7; TRBD1 matches at 8 bases. The CDR3 consists of 13 residues. J was trimmed by 2 bases and V by 5 bases; bases with no gene match: 2. CDR1 is MNHEY and CDR2 is SMNVEV in the germline V gene (reference sequence). CDR3 nucleotide sequence: TGTGCCAGCAGTGGGACAGGACCCTACGAGCAGTACTTC. Amino acids: CASSGTGPYEQYF.

V gene TRBV9 combines with J gene TRBJ1-6; possibly TRBD1 for D (5 bases). The germline V and J ends were trimmed by 3 bases and 6 bases, with 10 bases remaining between them. There are 14 residues in the CDR3. Germline V lookup: CDR1 SGDLS, CDR2 YYNGEE. CDR3 in DNA: TGTGCCAGCAGCGCCGGACACGGTAATTCACCCCTCCACTTT. This encodes CASSAGHGNSPLHF. The full variable domain, with the rest looked up from reference TRBV9 and TRBJ1-6, is DSGVTQTPKHLITATGQRVTLRCSPRSGDLSVYWYQQSLDQGLQFLIQYYNGEERAKGNILERFSAQQFPDLHSELNLSSLELGDSALYFCASSAGHGNSPLHFGNGTRLTVT.

This clone has a single count. The rearrangement links TRBV7-3 to TRBJ2-3; 7 nucleotides line up with TRBD2. There are 14 residues in the CDR3. Germline values: CDR1 SGHTA, CDR2 FQGTGA. The ends lost 5 bases at V and 4 bases at J; junction bases unmatched: 6. Here the CDR3 DNA reads TGTGCCAGCAGCCAAGGGAGGGGTGCAGATACGCAGTATTTT. This encodes CASSQGRGADTQYF.

This clone was observed once. This chain joins TRBV11-2 and TRBJ2-7; tentative D call: TRBD1 (5 bases). Looked up from germline, CDR1 is SGHAT and CDR2 is FQNNGV. This CDR3 contains 15 residues. V lost 2 bases, J lost 4 bases, and 15 bases lay in between. CDR3 amino acids: CASSLQGRSFYEQYF. The CDR3 DNA is TGTGCCAGCAGCTTACAGGGAAGGTCCTTTTACGAGCAGTACTTC.

V gene TRBV18 combines with J gene TRBJ1-3; no reliable D call. Germline CDR1 is KGHSH and CDR2 is LQKENI. The CDR3 runs to 17 residues. V was shortened by 1 base and J by 2 bases, with 15 bases between the two germline ends. The CDR3 coding sequence is TGTGCCAGCTCACCACGGGCCAGTTCCGGGACTGGAAACACCATATATTTT. Translation: CASSPRASSGTGNTIYF.

The V and J genes are TRBV5-4 and TRBJ2-1, with 9 nucleotides matching TRBD2. The junction had 10 bases not matched to a gene; V was cut back by 2 bases and J by 4 bases. The germline V gene has CDR1 SGHNT and CDR2 YYREEE (reference sequence). The CDR3 extends over 17 amino acids. In DNA, the CDR3 is TGTGCCAGCAGCTTTGGCGGCCTAGCGGGGTTTTACAATGAGCAGTTCTTC. It codes for CASSFGGLAGFYNEQFF.

This chain joins TRBV4-2 and TRBJ2-7, with 10 bases identical to TRBD2. This CDR3 spans 17 amino acids. V lost 1 base to trimming and J lost 4 bases; unmatched junction nucleotides: 10. Germline V gene sequence: CDR1 LGHNA, CDR2 YNFKEQ. The CDR3 region has the DNA TGTGCCAGCAGCCAAGCCCTCTTGGTAGCGGGGGGTTACGAGCAGTACTTC. Protein product: CASSQALLVAGGYEQYF.

The J gene is TRBJ2-1, the V gene TRBV3-1 (or the pseudogene TRBV3-2), with no clear D. V lost 1 base to trimming and J lost 7 bases, with 8 bases between them. CDR3 length equals 13 residues. The germline gives CDR1 LGHDT, CDR2 YNNKEL (reference sequence). CDR3 coding DNA: TGTGCCAGCAGCCAAGGCCCTCGGAATGAGCAGTTCTTC. Translated, it gives CASSQGPRNEQFF.

The gene calls are TRBV18 and TRBJ1-5, with TRBD1 matching 7 bases. The CDR3 covers 14 residues. V shed 0 bases and J 5 bases; nucleotides not matched to a gene: 1. Per the germline V gene, CDR1 is KGHSH and CDR2 is LQKENI. CDR3 sequence (DNA): TGTGCCAGCTCACCACCCGGACAGGATCAGCCCCAGCATTTT. It encodes CASSPPGQDQPQHF.

The chain uses TRBV27 and TRBJ1-1, with 7 bases that match TRBD1. The CDR3 totals 15 residues. V was pared by 6 bases and J by 3 bases, with 10 bases of the junction left unmatched. The V gene's germline CDR1 is MNHEY and CDR2 SMNVEV (reference sequence). The chain's CDR3 is CASRPSTGAHTEAFF. Here the CDR3 DNA reads TGTGCCAGCAGGCCTTCCACAGGGGCGCACACTGAAGCTTTCTTT.

This clone came up a few times. The chain recombines TRBV19 with TRBJ1-5; tentatively, D is TRBD1 (5 bases). V was trimmed by 11 bases and J by 8 bases, leaving 28 bases between them. Germline lookup yields CDR1 LNHDA and CDR2 SQIVND (reference sequence). This CDR3 has 16 amino acids. The CDR3 nucleotides read TGTGCCTCCGTGGGGGGATTCGGTTTCGAGGATGAGCCCCAGCATTTT. Amino acid sequence: CASVGGFGFEDEPQHF.

The rearrangement uses TRBV12-3 or TRBV12-4 and TRBJ2-3; no definite D call. V was pared by 3 bases and J by 1 base, with 5 bases between. The CDR3 is made up of 13 amino acids. Written as DNA, the CDR3 is TGTGCCAGCAGTTTGCAGGGCACAGATACGCAGTATTTT. It is translated as CASSLQGTDTQYF.

This clone was observed a few times. The gene calls are TRBV6-5 and TRBJ2-7; D gene ambiguous. Trimming left V 4 bases short and J 3 bases short, with 4 bases between. Germline V CDR1 and CDR2: MNHEY, SVGAGI. This CDR3 has 11 residues. For the CDR3, the DNA is TGTGCCAGCAGTTCCCTCTACGAGCAGTACTTC. This gives the protein CASSSLYEQYF.

This clone has a single count. This sequence joins TRBV7-2 and TRBJ2-5, with TRBD2 matching over 8 bases. The CDR3 runs to 15 residues. Unmatched junction bases numbered 6, after V lost 5 bases and J lost 1 base. Per germline, CDR1 SGHTA and CDR2 FQGNSA. The CDR3 bases are TGTGCCAGCAGCCGTCACGGGGGGGCCCAAGAGACCCAGTACTTC. Translation gives CASSRHGGAQETQYF.

The chain combines TRBV30 with TRBJ2-3; D perhaps matches TRBD2 (5 bases). This CDR3 is 15 amino acids long. With 4 bases removed from V and 1 base from J, the gap between germline ends came to 15 bases. The germline CDR1 and CDR2 sequences are GTSNPN and SVGIG (reference sequence). The CDR3 loop reads CAWMGYERGTDTQYF. The CDR3 nucleotides read TGTGCCTGGATGGGCTACGAGAGGGGCACAGATACGCAGTATTTT.

V usage is TRBV7-8 and J usage is TRBJ2-5, with D possibly TRBD1 on 5 matching bases. Per the germline V gene, CDR1 is SGHVS and CDR2 is FQNEAQ. V was shortened by 5 bases and J by 4 bases, with 14 bases between the two germline ends. The CDR3 covers 14 residues. CDR3 sequence reads: CASSPAPGRETQYF. DNA for the CDR3: TGTGCCAGCAGCCCCGCACCAGGGCGAGAGACCCAGTACTTC.